These 24 T cell receptor beta chains originate from one sample sequenced in a study of blood T cell repertoires in COVID-19. Sequencing was performed with immunoSEQ multiplex PCR; in TCRdb, only in-frame clones are kept and a portion is missing. Of about 300,000 clones in the sample, about 85% were seen once. Material: PBMCs or T cells enriched from blood (not recorded which). The receptors stem from a woman aged 25 to 39 who had recovered from COVID-19.

V gene TRBV7-2 combines with J gene TRBJ2-1; 8 bases map to TRBD2. CDR3 size: 16 residues. Germline values: CDR1 SGHTA, CDR2 FQGNSA. Trimming took 1 base from V and 2 from J; bases not matched to a gene: 4. The CDR3 loop reads CASSLDQRGTYNEQFF. In DNA form, the CDR3 reads TGTGCCAGCAGCTTAGACCAGCGGGGGACCTACAATGAGCAGTTCTTC.

The rearrangement links TRBV30 to TRBJ1-3; maybe TRBD1 (6 bases). Germline assignment: CDR1 GTSNPN and CDR2 SVGIG (reference sequence). V was trimmed by 4 bases and J by 0 bases, leaving 16 bases between them. This CDR3 has 16 amino acids. The CDR3 loop reads CAWNPVRTVSGNTIYF. CDR3 in DNA: TGTGCCTGGAACCCAGTCCGGACAGTCTCTGGAAACACCATATATTTT.

V usage is TRBV10-1 and J usage is TRBJ2-3; possible D gene TRBD1, 6 bases. Germline CDR1 is WNHNN and CDR2 is SYGVQD (reference sequence). Trimming took off 6 bases at V and 0 bases at J, with 16 bases between the two ends. The CDR3 runs to 16 residues. In DNA, the CDR3 is TGCGCCAGCAGGCCCACAGGGTCCCTAAGCACAGATACGCAGTATTTT. Encoded protein: CASRPTGSLSTDTQYF.

This chain connects TRBV6-5 to TRBJ1-1; D gene unclear. Between the trimmed V and J ends, which lost 6 bases and 0 bases, there was a span of 11 bases. CDR3 size: 14 residues. CDR1 and CDR2 from the germline V gene are MNHEY and SVGAGI. The CDR3 region is CASRESNMNTEAFF. CDR3 DNA: TGTGCCAGCAGGGAGAGTAACATGAACACTGAAGCTTTCTTT.

V gene TRBV9 combines with J gene TRBJ1-6, with TRBD1 matching over 7 bases. J was trimmed by 3 bases and V by 4 bases; bases with no gene match: 4. Germline V gene lookup returns CDR1 SGDLS and CDR2 YYNGEE. The CDR3 is made up of 15 amino acids. The CDR3 DNA reads as TGTGCCAGCAGCTCTACAGGGGACTATAATTCACCCCTCCACTTT. As protein: CASSSTGDYNSPLHF. Full variable domain (outside the CDR3, taken from reference TRBV9 and TRBJ1-6): DSGVTQTPKHLITATGQRVTLRCSPRSGDLSVYWYQQSLDQGLQFLIQYYNGEERAKGNILERFSAQQFPDLHSELNLSSLELGDSALYFCASSSTGDYNSPLHFGNGTRLTVT.

The rearrangement uses TRBV19 and TRBJ2-6; perhaps TRBD2 as D (6 bases). The ends were cut back, 8 bases at V and 2 bases at J, with 13 bases in the middle. The germline V gene has CDR1 LNHDA and CDR2 SQIVND (reference sequence). The CDR3 sequence is 15 residues long. The CDR3 nucleotides read TGTGCCAGTGGGTCTCCGGGGGCTGGGGCCAACGTCCTGACTTTC. Translating it yields CASGSPGAGANVLTF.

The sample holds one count of this clone. The rearrangement links TRBV20-1 to TRBJ2-5, with D hard to call. Trimming took off 3 bases at V and 3 bases at J, with 5 bases between the two ends. CDR1 is DFQATT and CDR2 is SNEGSKA in the germline V gene (reference sequence). The CDR3 is 11 amino acids. DNA for the CDR3: TGCAGTGCTAGGGCAGAAGAGACCCAGTACTTC. Its protein is CSARAEETQYF.

This chain joins TRBV18 and TRBJ2-5; TRBD1 matches at 8 bases. The V segment lost 6 bases and the J segment 7 bases; nucleotides outside the gene matches: 7. The V gene's germline CDR1 is KGHSH and CDR2 LQKENI. The CDR3 runs 13 residues. This chain's CDR3 is CASSLDRGATQYF. DNA of the CDR3: TGTGCCAGCTCCCTTGACAGGGGCGCGACCCAGTACTTC.

This clone occurred once. V and J are TRBV19 and TRBJ2-3, with D possibly being TRBD1 (6 bases). V was clipped by 10 bases and J by 15 bases, with 17 bases between them. The CDR3 loop spans 10 amino acids. Germline CDR1 and CDR2: LNHDA and SQIVND (reference sequence). The CDR3 here is CATGTNEEYF. CDR3 nucleotide sequence: TGTGCCACAGGGACAAACGAGGAATATTTT.

The chain combines TRBV6-6 with TRBJ1-6, with TRBD1 identical over 8 bases. Germline CDR1 is MNHNY and CDR2 is SVGAGI (reference sequence). The CDR3 is made up of 15 amino acids. Trimming removed 6 bases from V and 10 bases from J; junction bases left unmatched: 11. CDR3 nucleotides: TGTGCCAGCAGCCTCACGACAGGGACAGGATCACCCCTCCACTTT. Protein product: CASSLTTGTGSPLHF.

The chain employs TRBV25-1 and TRBJ1-2; maybe TRBD1 (5 bases). V lost 5 bases, J lost 3 bases, and 22 bases lay in between. The CDR3 runs to 17 residues. CDR1 MGHDK and CDR2 SYGVNS come from the germline V gene. For the CDR3, the DNA is TGTGCCAGCAGTCCCAGTGAAGGGGAGGTCAGCTACTATGGCTACACCTTC. Its translation: CASSPSEGEVSYYGYTF.

The V call is TRBV6-2 or TRBV6-3, the J call TRBJ1-1; D is possibly TRBD1 (5 bases). V was trimmed by 2 bases and J by 10 bases, leaving 14 bases between them. CDR3 size: 13 residues. The V gene's germline CDR1 is MNHEY and CDR2 SVGEGT. The CDR3 reads CASSYGTQWVAFF. CDR3 nucleotide sequence: TGTGCCAGCAGTTACGGGACTCAATGGGTAGCTTTCTTT.

The genes are TRBV6-4 and TRBJ1-1; possible D gene TRBD1, 5 bases. Germline CDR1 and CDR2: MRHNA and SNTAGT. V lost 8 bases to trimming and J lost 6 bases, with 16 bases between them. The CDR3 is 13 residues long. For the CDR3, the DNA is TGTGCCAGCTCCTCAACCCGGGGGTCTGAAGCTTTCTTT. Translation: CASSSTRGSEAFF.

V usage is TRBV4-2 and J usage is TRBJ2-5, with 13 bases identical to TRBD2. Germline-derived CDR1 and CDR2 are LGHNA and YNFKEQ. This CDR3 region has 19 residues. J was trimmed by 2 bases and V by 4 bases; bases with no gene match: 13. The CDR3 spells CASSPGSGLAGQNQETQYF. The CDR3 region has the DNA TGTGCCAGCAGCCCTGGATCGGGACTAGCGGGGCAAAATCAAGAGACCCAGTACTTC.

The chain carries TRBV2 and TRBJ1-2, with 12 bases identical to TRBD1. After removal of 6 bases from V and 4 bases from J, the junction contained 12 bases not matched to a gene. The germline gives CDR1 SNHLY, CDR2 FYNNEI. CDR3 size: 17 residues. The CDR3 spells CASRPGTGGVDTYGYTF. DNA for the CDR3: TGTGCCAGCAGACCCGGGACAGGGGGCGTTGATACCTATGGCTACACCTTC.

V is TRBV30 and J is TRBJ2-3, with a weak D call TRBD2 (6 bases). Germline CDR1 and CDR2: GTSNPN and SVGIG (reference sequence). Trimming left V 5 bases short and J 5 bases short, with 14 bases between. The CDR3 spans 13 residues. The CDR3 loop is CAWATRGRDTQYF. The CDR3 DNA reads TGTGCCTGGGCCACCCGGGGGAGAGATACGCAGTATTTT.

The rearrangement joins TRBV7-9 to TRBJ1-2; weak D call: TRBD1 (6 bases). Germline-derived CDR1 and CDR2 are SEHNR and FQNEAQ (reference sequence). V lost 1 base to trimming and J lost 4 bases, with 10 bases between them. The CDR3 has 14 residues. Here the CDR3 reads CASSLGTDPYGYTF. The CDR3 DNA follows: TGTGCCAGCAGCTTAGGGACAGACCCCTATGGCTACACCTTC.

This sequence joins TRBV28 and TRBJ1-1, with 10 bases that match TRBD1. Germline-derived CDR1 and CDR2 are MDHEN and SYDVKM. This CDR3 is 15 amino acids long. Trimming at V came to 5 bases and at J to 3 bases, leaving 6 bases not matched to a gene. For the CDR3, the DNA is TGTGCCAGCAGTCGACCAGGACAGGGGGACACTGAAGCTTTCTTT. Translated, it gives CASSRPGQGDTEAFF.

The chain has TRBV5-4 and TRBJ1-5; D may be TRBD1 (5 bases). This CDR3 is built from 17 residues. The V end was cut by 0 bases, the J end by 2 bases, with 15 bases between. Looked up from germline, CDR1 is SGHNT and CDR2 is YYREEE (reference sequence). CDR3: CASSLDGGVVRNQPQHF. The DNA for the CDR3 is TGTGCCAGCAGCTTGGATGGGGGGGTTGTTCGCAATCAGCCCCAGCATTTT.

This chain links TRBV10-3 with TRBJ1-3; TRBD1 aligns across 8 bases. V shed 4 bases, J shed 1 base, and the junction held 0 bases outside the gene matches. This CDR3 contains 14 residues. Germline-derived CDR1 and CDR2 are ENHRY and SYGVKD. The CDR3 DNA reads as TGTGCCATCAGTGGGACAGGGTCTGGAAACACCATATATTTT. Its translation is CAISGTGSGNTIYF.

This clone showed up just once. V usage is TRBV9 and J usage is TRBJ1-3; D unresolved. The CDR3 loop spans 16 amino acids. Deletions cut 4 bases from V and 0 bases from J, with 14 bases between. Germline CDR1 and CDR2: SGDLS and YYNGEE. CDR3 coding DNA: TGTGCCAGCAGCACGGGTGGACTCCTCTCTGGAAACACCATATATTTT. Its protein product is CASSTGGLLSGNTIYF.

J is TRBJ2-5 and V is TRBV30; TRBD1 agrees at 7 bases. This CDR3 contains 14 residues. V shed 3 bases and J 4 bases; nucleotides not matched to a gene: 8. Germline V CDR1 and CDR2: GTSNPN, SVGIG (reference sequence). The CDR3 here is CAWRIAGGVETQYF. As DNA, the CDR3 is TGTGCCTGGAGAATCGCAGGGGGAGTAGAGACCCAGTACTTC.

Only one count was recorded for this clone. CDR3 nucleotides: TGTGCCAGCAGCCAAGGCACCTGGGGCAGCAATCAGCCCCAGCATTTT. Amino acid sequence: CASSQGTWGSNQPQHF. This chain uses TRBV3-1 (or the pseudogene TRBV3-2) with TRBJ1-5; the D gene is possibly TRBD1 (5 bases). This CDR3 has 16 amino acids. V lost 1 base to trimming and J lost 1 base, with 11 bases between them. Germline-derived CDR1 and CDR2 are LGHDT and YNNKEL (reference sequence).

Only a few counts were recorded for this clone. The chain recombines TRBV6-5 with TRBJ1-1, with D perhaps TRBD1 (5 bases). This CDR3 is 14 amino acids long. CDR1 is MNHEY, CDR2 SVGAGI, per germline. Trimming cost V 7 bases and J 0 bases, with 12 bases left between them. CDR3 sequence (DNA): TGTGCCAGCAATTCTTGGGGCATGAACACTGAAGCTTTCTTT. This sequence encodes CASNSWGMNTEAFF.